The source of this T cell receptor beta chain is a study of shared clonotypes between healthy human individuals. Findings and limits, study-wide: Memory subsets generally showed lower estimated richness than naive subsets. Lower generation probabilities were found for non-shared clonotypes than for those shared by all four donors.

Trimming took 1 base from V and 2 from J, leaving 10 bases between them. CDR1 is SGHRS and CDR2 is YFSETQ in the germline V gene. The CDR3 has 14 residues. On this clone: Its antigen is currently unknown.

Each replicate PCR on the sorted subsets used roughly 200 ng DNA (around 30,000 T cell genomes). TCRdb's copy holds only in-frame clones and misses some; the assay was immunoSEQ multiplex PCR. The sample lists about 800,000 clones, approximately 97% occurring once. CD45RO-negative, CCR7-positively selected cells formed the naive CD8 fraction, excluding terminally differentiated effector memory CD45RA+ cells. Each donor was a Caucasian adult residing in Nashville, Tennessee. Input material: naive CD8+ T cells sorted from blood. The chain couples TRBV5-1 to TRBJ2-7; D is ambiguous. The sequence derives from a man in his thirties or forties in good health. The CDR3 spells CASSLPTSTYEQYF. CDR3 sequence (DNA): TGCGCCAGCAGCTTGCCCACCAGTACCTACGAGCAGTACTTC.